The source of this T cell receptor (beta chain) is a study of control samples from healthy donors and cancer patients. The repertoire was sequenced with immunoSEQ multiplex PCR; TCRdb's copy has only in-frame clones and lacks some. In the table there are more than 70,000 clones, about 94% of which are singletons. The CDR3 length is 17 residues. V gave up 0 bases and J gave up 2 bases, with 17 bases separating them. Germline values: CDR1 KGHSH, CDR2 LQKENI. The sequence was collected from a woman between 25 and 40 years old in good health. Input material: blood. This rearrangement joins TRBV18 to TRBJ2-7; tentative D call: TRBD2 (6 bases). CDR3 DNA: TGTGCCAGCTCACCACCGACCGGGGAGGCCCACGCCTACGAGCAGTACTTC. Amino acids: CASSPPTGEAHAYEQYF. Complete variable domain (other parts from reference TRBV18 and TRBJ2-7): NAGVMQNPRHLVRRRGQEARLRCSPMKGHSHVYWYRQLPEEGLKFMVYLQKENIIDESGMPKERFSAEFPKEGPSILRIQQVVRGDSAAYFCASSPPTGEAHAYEQYFGPGTRLTVT.